Listed below are T cell receptor beta chains from one sample, sequenced in a study of beta chain features in type 1 diabetes. The repertoire was sequenced with immunoSEQ multiplex PCR; TCRdb's copy has only in-frame clones and lacks some. This sample has 160,000 or so clones, with around 9.7% found just once. Input material: central memory CD4+ T cells from blood. The origin of the receptors is a woman younger than 45 with type 1 diabetes. The CDR3 runs from the conserved cysteine through the conserved F or W. A D gene is named only where the DNA matches it firmly. Not every row has a clone size; where given, it reads once, few, many or a size class.

cdr3_nt cdr3_aa j_call v_call clone_size d_call
TGTGCCAGCAGCCAAGATTGGGGGGGTACGCAGTATTTT CASSQDWGGTQYF TRBJ2-3 TRBV14 few TRBD2
TGTGCCAGCAGTTTAGCGGGGGCCCCCAGGGAAGCTTTCTTT CASSLAGAPREAFF TRBJ1-1 TRBV27 NA NA
TGCGCCAGCAGCTTGGAGGGGTTCTCCTACGAGCAGTACTTC CASSLEGFSYEQYF TRBJ2-7 TRBV5-1 NA NA
TGTGCCAGCAGCTTACGGGAACGTGAGCAGTTCTTC CASSLREREQFF TRBJ2-1 TRBV7-2 NA NA
TGCGCCAGCAGCTTGGGGCCGACAGGGGGTGGCAATCAGCCCCAGCATTTT CASSLGPTGGGNQPQHF TRBJ1-5 TRBV5-1 NA TRBD1
TGTGCCACCAGCAGAGTGCGGGAAGGTGGCGAGCAGTACTTC CATSRVREGGEQYF TRBJ2-7 TRBV15 NA NA
TGTGCCAGCAGCCTCCAGGGGGCCAGCGGTGGCTACACCTTC CASSLQGASGGYTF TRBJ1-2 TRBV7-9 few TRBD1
TGCGCCAGCAGGGTTTCGTGGGAGGGCCGTGGGAATGAGCAGTTCTTC CASRVSWEGRGNEQFF TRBJ2-1 TRBV4-1 many TRBD2
TGCGCCAGCAGCCCAGGGACTTTACAAGAGACCCAGTACTTC CASSPGTLQETQYF TRBJ2-5 TRBV5-1 few NA
TGTGCCAGCAGCACCGGGACAGGCAATGAGCAGTTCTTC CASSTGTGNEQFF TRBJ2-1 TRBV11-2 few TRBD1
TGTGCCACCAGCGCGGGAGGGGCTAGCTGGGGGGATACGCAGTATTTT CATSAGGASWGDTQYF TRBJ2-3 TRBV15 few TRBD2
TGTGCCAGTAGTATCCAGATGACAGGGGGCTACGAGCAGTACTTC CASSIQMTGGYEQYF TRBJ2-7 TRBV19 NA TRBD1
TGTGCCAGTACCGCCACCACAGGGATAATCGGACATGAGCAGTTCTTC CASTATTGIIGHEQFF TRBJ2-1 TRBV19 NA NA
TGTGCCAGCAGAGCGGGAGCCTTCACAGATACGCAGTATTTT CASRAGAFTDTQYF TRBJ2-3 TRBV6-6 NA TRBD2
TGCAGCGTGGGATTTATGGGACAGGGGTTAGAGACCCAGTACTTC CSVGFMGQGLETQYF TRBJ2-5 TRBV29-1 NA TRBD1